These 16 T cell receptor beta chains share one sample of origin, sequenced in a study of T cell repertoires in cytomegalovirus infection. TCRdb reprocessed the reads via MiXCR and lists one record per CDR3 protein. This sample yields roughly 630,000 distinct CDR3 sequences, of which 20% to 25% are seen a single time; 6.5% to 10% belongs to the top ten. The specimen was CD8+ T cells from PBMCs. Source of these receptors: a human donor in good health (CMV status not recorded). Some clones in this sample may be carry-over from other donors' samples.

This rearrangement joins TRBV29-1 to TRBJ1-2; D is ambiguous. Germline V gene data show CDR1 as SQVTM and CDR2 as ANQGSEA. V was shortened by 3 bases and J by 5 bases, with 19 bases between the two germline ends. The CDR3 contains 15 residues. This CDR3 reads CSVDGMETLSYGYTF. The DNA for the CDR3 is TGCAGCGTTGACGGGATGGAGACCCTGTCTTATGGCTACACCTTC. Supplemented by reference TRBV29-1 and TRBJ1-2, the full variable domain reads SAVISQKPSRDICQRGTSLTIQCQVDSQVTMMFWYRQQPGQSLTLIATANQGSEATYESGFVIDKFPISRPNLTFSTLTVSNMSPEDSSIYLCSVDGMETLSYGYTFGSGTRLTVV.

This clonotype has at least ten counts. The chain employs TRBV7-8 and TRBJ1-2; 8 positions match TRBD1. Germline CDR1 SGHVS, CDR2 FQNEAQ. V lost 5 bases and J lost 3; bases outside the gene matches: 14. The CDR3 contains 17 residues. The CDR3 DNA reads TGTGCCAGCAGCCCAGGGGGCAGGGACGGCGCGGACTATGGCTACACCTTC. Translating it yields CASSPGGRDGADYGYTF.

The CDR3 sequence is CASNVRGLGSNEQFF. DNA for the CDR3: TGTGCCAGCAACGTAAGGGGGCTCGGTAGCAATGAGCAGTTCTTC. The chain uses TRBV5-4 and TRBJ2-1; TRBD1 matches 7 bases. Germline CDR1 SGHNT, CDR2 YYREEE (reference sequence). The CDR3 has 15 residues. The ends lost 6 bases at V and 6 bases at J; junction bases unmatched: 12.

V is TRBV20-1 and J is TRBJ1-5; the D is unclear. CDR1 DFQATT and CDR2 SNEGSKA come from the germline V gene (reference sequence). With 5 bases removed from V and 0 bases from J, the gap between germline ends came to 8 bases. This CDR3 has 13 amino acids. The DNA for the CDR3 is TGCAGTGCTGGATTCTATAGCAATCAGCCCCAGCATTTT. It translates to CSAGFYSNQPQHF.

This sequence joins TRBV28 and TRBJ2-3; a possible D gene is TRBD2 (5 bases). The V end was cut by 2 bases, the J end by 2 bases, with 17 bases between. Germline CDR1 reads MDHEN; CDR2 reads SYDVKM. The CDR3 runs to 17 residues. CDR3 region: CASSLMGSQFSTDTQYF. The CDR3 coding sequence is TGTGCCAGCAGTTTAATGGGGAGCCAGTTCTCCACAGATACGCAGTATTTT.

This clonotype came up a few times. This sequence joins TRBV6-6 and TRBJ1-2; D uncertain. The CDR3 consists of 14 residues. The germline gives CDR1 MNHNY, CDR2 SVGAGI (reference sequence). V lost 5 bases and J 5 bases, leaving 15 bases between the germline ends. The CDR3 region is CASSLSETQYGYTF. For the CDR3, the DNA is TGTGCCAGCAGTCTATCCGAGACCCAATATGGCTACACCTTC.

The rearrangement links TRBV5-1 to TRBJ1-1, with D unresolved. CDR3 length equals 14 residues. V was pared by 0 bases and J by 4 bases, with 10 bases between. Germline V gene sequence: CDR1 SGHRS, CDR2 YFSETQ. The CDR3: CASSLARVGTEAFF. The DNA of the CDR3 is TGCGCCAGCAGCTTGGCACGGGTAGGCACTGAAGCTTTCTTT.

This clonotype was seen a few times. J is TRBJ1-5 and V is TRBV28; D ambiguous. The germline V and J ends were trimmed by 3 bases and 3 bases, with 12 bases remaining between them. The germline gives CDR1 MDHEN, CDR2 SYDVKM. This CDR3 region has 15 residues. CDR3 amino acids: CASSFTEAFNQPQHF. The CDR3 coding sequence is TGTGCCAGCAGTTTTACAGAGGCCTTCAATCAGCCCCAGCATTTT. The full variable domain, rest sourced from reference TRBV28 and TRBJ1-5, is DVKVTQSSRYLVKRTGEKVFLECVQDMDHENMFWYRQDPGLGLRLIYFSYDVKMKEKGDIPEGYSVSREKKERFSLILESASTNQTSMYLCASSFTEAFNQPQHFGDGTRLSIL.

This clonotype was recorded at least ten times. This sequence joins TRBV6-1 and TRBJ1-3, with D unclear. Trimming left V 10 bases short and J 0 bases short, with 10 bases between. CDR3 size: 13 residues. Germline V gene lookup returns CDR1 MNHNS and CDR2 SASEGT. Written as DNA, the CDR3 is TGTGCCACCTCTTTAAGCTCTGGAAACACCATATATTTT. Translation: CATSLSSGNTIYF.

Only one count was recorded for this clonotype. The chain links TRBV29-1 to TRBJ2-4; 7 positions agree with TRBD1. This CDR3 comprises 12 residues. Losses at the gene ends were 5 bases for V and 6 bases for J; bases not matched to a gene: 4. Germline loops: CDR1 SQVTM, CDR2 ANQGSEA. The CDR3 spells CSVTGQRNIQYF. In DNA, the CDR3 is TGCAGCGTTACGGGACAGAGAAACATTCAGTACTTC.

This clonotype was recorded at least ten times. The chain employs TRBV25-1 and TRBJ1-1; unclear D gene. Germline V gives CDR1 MGHDK, CDR2 SYGVNS. The V end was cut by 0 bases, the J end by 6 bases, with 11 bases between. The CDR3 consists of 14 residues. As DNA, the CDR3 is TGTGCCAGCAGTGAATACCGGGCAGGTGCTGAAGCTTTCTTT. This translates into CASSEYRAGAEAFF. Based on the CDR3 plus reference TRBV25-1 and TRBJ1-1, the full variable domain is EADIYQTPRYLVIGTGKKITLECSQTMGHDKMYWYQQDPGMELHLIHYSYGVNSTEKGDLSSESTVSRIRTEHFPLTLESARPSHTSQYLCASSEYRAGAEAFFGQGTRLTVV.

V usage is TRBV5-1 and J usage is TRBJ2-7, with D possibly TRBD2 on 5 matching bases. With 4 bases removed from V and 13 bases from J, the gap between germline ends came to 15 bases. Per the germline V gene, CDR1 is SGHRS and CDR2 is YFSETQ. This CDR3 has 11 residues. The CDR3 is CASSVGRESYF. The CDR3, as DNA: TGCGCCAGCAGCGTTGGACGGGAATCTTACTTC.

This clonotype was detected many times. The rearrangement links TRBV7-6 to TRBJ1-3; 8 bases agree with TRBD1. V shed 5 bases, J shed 3 bases, and the junction held 12 bases outside the gene matches. This CDR3 is 17 amino acids long. Germline lookup yields CDR1 SGHVS and CDR2 FNYEAQ. CDR3: CASSPGQAYLNGNTIYF. The DNA for the CDR3 is TGTGCCAGCAGCCCGGGACAGGCCTATTTAAATGGAAACACCATATATTTT.

This clonotype turned up a few times. The chain has TRBV28 and TRBJ2-2; D might be TRBD2 (5 bases). Germline V CDR1 and CDR2: MDHEN, SYDVKM. Trimming left V 0 bases short and J 2 bases short, with 10 bases between. The length of the CDR3 is 16 residues. The CDR3 sequence: CASSLWASPNTGELFF. CDR3 bases: TGTGCCAGCAGTTTATGGGCTAGCCCTAACACCGGGGAGCTGTTTTTT.

The chain combines TRBV20-1 with TRBJ1-2, with D possibly TRBD1 on 6 matching bases. This CDR3 contains 12 residues. Trimming took off 7 bases at V and 4 bases at J, with 13 bases between the two ends. The germline CDR1 and CDR2 sequences are DFQATT and SNEGSKA (reference sequence). The CDR3 coding sequence is TGCAGTGACCGGATGGACAGCTATGGCTACACCTTC. Amino acids: CSDRMDSYGYTF.

The V and J genes are TRBV7-2 and TRBJ2-5; D gene ambiguous. The CDR3 length is 16 residues. Germline V CDR1 and CDR2: SGHTA, FQGNSA. Trimming took off 5 bases at V and 5 bases at J, with 21 bases between the two ends. The CDR3 DNA reads as TGTGCCAGCAGCCCAAAAGGCCGGAACCTCGGGGAGACCCAGTACTTC. Protein: CASSPKGRNLGETQYF.